A selection of T cell receptor beta chains follows, all from one sample in a study of radiation and T cells in renal cell carcinoma. The method was immunoSEQ multiplex PCR; TCRdb's version includes in-frame clones alone and lacks a portion of them. This sample yields just under 150,000 clones, of which approximately 86% are seen a single time; around 17% belongs to the top ten. The input for sequencing was blood, taken from a patient whose treatment included radiotherapy and nephrectomy. The receptors come from a woman aged 45-65 years with renal cell carcinoma. CDR3s include the opening cysteine and the closing phenylalanine or tryptophan. D genes are given only for firm matches. Expanded clones are given a class, and other clones once, few, many or no size at all.

TRBD1 TRBJ1-6 TRBV5-1 few CASSLVQGSLGGPLHF TGCGCCAGCAGCTTGGTACAGGGGAGCCTCGGGGGGCCCCTCCACTTT
- TRBJ2-3 TRBV2 - CASSERQPSTDTQYF TGTGCCAGCAGTGAACGGCAGCCTAGCACAGATACGCAGTATTTT
- TRBJ1-5 TRBV2 few CASSGESNQPQHF TGTGCCAGCTCGGGTGAGAGCAATCAGCCCCAGCATTTT
- TRBJ1-1 TRBV19 - CASSTPRAAKGTEAFF TGTGCCAGTAGTACCCCCAGGGCCGCAAAGGGCACTGAAGCTTTCTTT
TRBD1 TRBJ1-3 TRBV4-1 - CASSQGTGQSTIYF TGCGCCAGCAGCCAGGGGACAGGGCAAAGCACCATATATTTT
- TRBJ2-3 TRBV11-3 once CASSLSTEDTQYF TGTGCCAGCAGCTTAAGTACGGAGGATACGCAGTATTTT
TRBD2 TRBJ2-7 TRBV2 - CASRGLANAYEQYF TGTGCCAGCAGAGGACTAGCGAACGCCTACGAGCAGTACTTC
TRBD2 TRBJ2-5 TRBV5-1 - CASSLGGGGQETQYF TGCGCCAGCAGCTTGGGCGGGGGAGGGCAAGAGACCCAGTACTTC
- TRBJ2-7 TRBV5-6 - CASSLVGGRLSYEQYF TGTGCCAGCAGCTTGGTCGGGGGACGCCTTTCCTACGAGCAGTACTTC
- TRBJ1-5 TRBV19 - CASLQRGYSNQPQHF TGTGCCAGTTTACAGCGGGGGTATAGCAATCAGCCCCAGCATTTT
TRBD1 TRBJ1-4 TRBV15 - CATSREFGTESEKLFF TGTGCCACCAGCAGAGAATTCGGGACAGAATCTGAAAAACTGTTTTTT
- TRBJ2-7 TRBV25-1 - CASKASNEQYF TGTGCCAGCAAAGCTTCTAACGAGCAGTACTTC
TRBD1 TRBJ1-6 TRBV6-6 - CASNWDSYNSPLHF TGTGCCAGCAATTGGGACAGCTATAATTCACCCCTCCACTTT
TRBD2 TRBJ2-5 TRBV4-1 - CASSPIKISLAETQYF TGCGCCAGCAGCCCGATTAAAATCTCACTAGCGGAGACCCAGTACTTC
TRBD1 TRBJ2-2 TRBV19 - CASSPGQGAAGELFF TGTGCCAGTAGTCCGGGACAGGGGGCGGCCGGGGAGCTGTTTTTT
TRBD1 TRBJ1-1 TRBV6-5 - CASSYSSGGGTEAFF TGTGCCAGCAGTTACAGTTCAGGGGGGGGTACTGAAGCTTTCTTT
TRBD1 TRBJ1-1 TRBV6-1 - CASSDRQGAEAFF TGTGCCAGCAGTGACCGACAGGGGGCCGAAGCTTTCTTT
TRBD2 TRBJ2-1 TRBV7-2 - CASSLTSGGTSYNEQFF TGTGCCAGCAGCCTTACTAGCGGGGGGACTTCCTACAATGAGCAGTTCTTC
- TRBJ2-5 TRBV28 - CASSPNKGGQETQYF TGTGCCAGCAGCCCCAATAAGGGGGGGCAAGAGACCCAGTACTTC
- TRBJ1-3 TRBV28 - CASSPWGSNTIYF TGTGCCAGCAGCCCATGGGGGTCGAACACCATATATTTT
TRBD2 TRBJ2-1 TRBV5-6 - CASSPLSGRATTGNEQFF TGTGCCAGCAGTCCGCTTAGCGGGAGGGCCACTACGGGTAATGAGCAGTTCTTC
- TRBJ2-2 TRBV9 - CASSVDVAANTGELFF TGTGCCAGCAGCGTAGATGTAGCGGCGAACACCGGGGAGCTGTTTTTT
TRBD2 TRBJ2-7 TRBV7-2 - CASSFGPPTSGSSYEQYF TGTGCCAGCAGCTTTGGTCCGCCTACTAGCGGGAGTTCCTACGAGCAGTACTTC
- TRBJ2-3 TRBV7-6 - CASSKLTDTQYF TGTGCCAGCAGCAAGCTGACAGATACGCAGTATTTT
- TRBJ1-4 TRBV7-2 - CASSLAGQVMRGLFF TGTGCCAGCAGCTTAGCGGGGCAGGTTATGAGGGGTCTGTTTTTT
- TRBJ1-6 TRBV19 - CASSSARGRNSPLHF TGTGCCAGTAGCTCCGCGAGGGGTCGGAATTCACCCCTCCACTTT